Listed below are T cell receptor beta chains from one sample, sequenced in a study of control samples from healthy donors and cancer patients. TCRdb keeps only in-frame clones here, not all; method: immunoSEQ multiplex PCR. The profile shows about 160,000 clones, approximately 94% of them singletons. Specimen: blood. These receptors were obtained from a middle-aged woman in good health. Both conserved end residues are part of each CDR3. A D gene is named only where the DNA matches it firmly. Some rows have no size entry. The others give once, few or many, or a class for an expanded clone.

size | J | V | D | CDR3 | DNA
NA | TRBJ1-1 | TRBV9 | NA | CASSVSQGMNTEAFF | TGTGCCAGCAGCGTTTCGCAGGGGATGAACACTGAAGCTTTCTTT
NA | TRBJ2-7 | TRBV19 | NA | CASSIEAARVAEQYF | TGTGCCAGTAGTATAGAGGCGGCAAGGGTGGCCGAGCAGTACTTC
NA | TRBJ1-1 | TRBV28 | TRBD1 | CASSLLTGGEAFF | TGTGCCAGCAGTCTTCTGACAGGGGGGGAAGCTTTCTTT
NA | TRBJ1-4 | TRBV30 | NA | CAWSPGAEGEKLFF | TGTGCCTGGAGTCCCGGGGCAGAGGGGGAAAAACTGTTTTTT
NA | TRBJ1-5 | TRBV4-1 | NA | CASRHLGVRWRDQPQHF | TGCGCCAGCAGACACCTGGGGGTTAGATGGCGGGATCAGCCCCAGCATTTT
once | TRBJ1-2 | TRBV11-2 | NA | CASSPTTGRYGYTF | TGTGCCAGCAGCCCAACTACAGGGAGGTATGGCTACACCTTC
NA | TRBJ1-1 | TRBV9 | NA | CASSGTEQGEAFF | TGTGCCAGCAGCGGGACTGAGCAGGGTGAAGCTTTCTTT
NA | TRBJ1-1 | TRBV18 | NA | CASSPFVQGGMNTEAFF | TGTGCCAGCTCACCATTTGTACAGGGAGGAATGAACACTGAAGCTTTCTTT
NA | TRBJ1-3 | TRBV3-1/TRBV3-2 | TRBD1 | CASSQRGQGNTIYF | TGTGCCAGCAGCCAAAGGGGGCAAGGAAACACCATATATTTT
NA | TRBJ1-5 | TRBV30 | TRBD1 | CAWSHPGQGAYQPQHF | TGTGCCTGGAGTCACCCTGGACAGGGGGCCTATCAGCCCCAGCATTTT
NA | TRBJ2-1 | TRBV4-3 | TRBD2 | CASSGGDFYNEQFF | TGCGCCAGCAGCGGGGGGGACTTTTACAATGAGCAGTTCTTC
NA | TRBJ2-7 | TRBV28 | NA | CASSQTIYEQYF | TGTGCCAGCAGCCAAACCATCTACGAGCAGTACTTC
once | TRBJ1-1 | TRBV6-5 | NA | CASSYSFGRGNTEAFF | TGTGCCAGCAGTTACTCTTTCGGCAGGGGGAACACTGAAGCTTTCTTT
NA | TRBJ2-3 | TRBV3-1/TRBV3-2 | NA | CASSQVPRDTQYF | TGTGCCAGCAGCCAAGTTCCACGGGATACGCAGTATTTT
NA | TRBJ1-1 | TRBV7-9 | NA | CASSLQQGMNTEAFF | TGTGCCAGCAGCTTACAACAGGGAATGAACACTGAAGCTTTCTTT
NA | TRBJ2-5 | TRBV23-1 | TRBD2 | CASSQSTSGRALTSQETQYF | TGCGCCAGCAGTCAATCGACTAGCGGGAGGGCCCTTACAAGCCAAGAGACCCAGTACTTC
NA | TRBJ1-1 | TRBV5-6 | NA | CASSVPLNTEAFF | TGTGCCAGCAGCGTGCCATTGAACACTGAAGCTTTCTTT
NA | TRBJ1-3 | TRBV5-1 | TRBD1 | CASSLGTGIKENTIYF | TGCGCCAGCAGCTTGGGGACAGGGATCAAAGAAAACACCATATATTTT
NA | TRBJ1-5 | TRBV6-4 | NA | CASSDSKSRGLNQPQHF | TGTGCCAGCAGTGACTCGAAAAGCAGGGGCCTCAATCAGCCCCAGCATTTT
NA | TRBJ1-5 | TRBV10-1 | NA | CASSEGVYSNQPQHF | TGCGCCAGCAGTGAGGGAGTTTATAGCAATCAGCCCCAGCATTTT
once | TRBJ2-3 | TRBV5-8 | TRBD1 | CASSRGQGMSTDTQYF | TGTGCCAGCAGCCGAGGACAGGGGATGAGCACAGATACGCAGTATTTT
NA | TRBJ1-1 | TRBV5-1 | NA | CASSLDRLNTEAFF | TGCGCCAGCAGTCTTGACAGGTTGAACACTGAAGCTTTCTTT
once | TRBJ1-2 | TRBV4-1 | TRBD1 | CASSQRQGANYGYTF | TGCGCCAGCAGCCAGAGACAGGGGGCTAACTATGGCTACACCTTC
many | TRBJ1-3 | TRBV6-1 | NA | CASSENLESSGNTIYF | TGTGCCAGCAGTGAAAACCTGGAGAGCTCTGGAAACACCATATATTTT